Given below is one T cell receptor (beta chain) in context. Its target is unknown. The sample comes from a study of T cell responses to AZD1222 COVID-19 vaccine. Whole-study results and caveats: There were mostly white British donors and more females than males, and clonal diversity was possibly underestimated.

Assay used: immunoSEQ multiplex PCR; TCRdb lists only in-frame clones, some missing. This table has around 130,000 clones, about 93% appearing once. Looked up from germline, CDR1 is MGHRA and CDR2 is YSYEKL. CDR3 size: 14 residues. The V end lost 0 bases, the J end lost 8 bases, and 11 bases lay between the germline ends. The chain links TRBV4-1 to TRBJ2-1, with D possibly TRBD1 on 5 matching bases. The receptor was isolated from an adult in good health. The material was peripheral blood, obtained on day 0 of AZD1222 vaccination. The CDR3 DNA is TGCGCCAGCAGCCAAGAAATACAGGCCGATGAGCAGTTCTTC. Protein: CASSQEIQADEQFF.